The entry below describes one T cell receptor beta chain. The data stem from a study of T cells after yellow fever vaccination. TCRdb ran MiXCR on the 5' RACE reads and lists one entry per CDR3 protein. The repertoire holds 340,000 or so distinct CDR3 sequences, around an eighth seen once, with about 3% in the top ten. Germline CDR1 and CDR2: DFQATT and SNEGSKA (reference sequence). Trimming shortened V by 3 bases and J by 1 base, and 12 bases separated the two germline ends. The CDR3 is 15 residues long. The sample consisted of CD4+ T cells sorted from PBMCs, taken 15 days after the yellow fever booster vaccination. The chain joins TRBV20-1 to TRBJ2-2; D is possibly TRBD1 (5 bases). This receptor was obtained from a young man who received the YFV17D yellow fever vaccine. The DNA for the CDR3 is TGCAGTGCTAGCCGCCGTCAGGGGAACACCGGGGAGCTGTTTTTT. This translates into CSASRRQGNTGELFF.